This T cell receptor beta chain was observed in a study of graft-versus-host responses after intestinal transplantation. Study information: Each recipient received anti-thymocyte globulin induction, then tacrolimus and steroids for three to four years. Study-wide findings and caveats: GvH clonotypes were identified within recipient marrow, with a subset emerging first in ileum or blood. Allograft graft-versus-host to host-versus-graft clonal ratios ran high in patients with graft-donor T cell macrochimerism.

Sequencing was performed with immunoSEQ multiplex PCR; in TCRdb, only in-frame clones are kept and a portion is missing. The table shows about 110,000 clones, with just under 95% occurring only once. V lost 6 bases and J lost 8; bases outside the gene matches: 13. CDR1 and CDR2 (germline): LNHDA, SQIVND (reference sequence). The CDR3 is made up of 16 amino acids. Concerning this clone: Its antigen remains unidentified.

This receptor was taken from a human donor who was the organ donor for an intestinal transplant. This chain connects TRBV19 to TRBJ2-1; TRBD1 matches 10 bases. The specimen was unstimulated CD8+ T cells sorted from spleen or lymph node cells, collected before transplant. The CDR3 DNA follows: TGTGCCAGTAGCTCCCAGGGACAGGGGCTTGGGGATGAGCAGTTCTTC. It encodes CASSSQGQGLGDEQFF.